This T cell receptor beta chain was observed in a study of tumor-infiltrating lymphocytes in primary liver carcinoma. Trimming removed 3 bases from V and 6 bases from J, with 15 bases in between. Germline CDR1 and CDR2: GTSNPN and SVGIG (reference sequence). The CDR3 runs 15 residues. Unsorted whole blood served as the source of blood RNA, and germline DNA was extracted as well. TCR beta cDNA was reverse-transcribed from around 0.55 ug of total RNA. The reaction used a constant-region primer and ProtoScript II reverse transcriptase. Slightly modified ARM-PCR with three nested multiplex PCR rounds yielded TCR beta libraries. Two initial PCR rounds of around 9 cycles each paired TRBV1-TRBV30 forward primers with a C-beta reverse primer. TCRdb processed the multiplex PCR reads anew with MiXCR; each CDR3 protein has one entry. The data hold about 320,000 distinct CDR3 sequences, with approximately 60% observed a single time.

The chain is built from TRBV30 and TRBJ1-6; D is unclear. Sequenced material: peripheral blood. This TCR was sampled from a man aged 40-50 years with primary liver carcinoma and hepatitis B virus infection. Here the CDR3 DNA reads TGTGCCTGGAGCCGGGAAAGCTTGTGTAATTCACCCCTCCACTTT. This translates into CAWSRESLCNSPLHF.